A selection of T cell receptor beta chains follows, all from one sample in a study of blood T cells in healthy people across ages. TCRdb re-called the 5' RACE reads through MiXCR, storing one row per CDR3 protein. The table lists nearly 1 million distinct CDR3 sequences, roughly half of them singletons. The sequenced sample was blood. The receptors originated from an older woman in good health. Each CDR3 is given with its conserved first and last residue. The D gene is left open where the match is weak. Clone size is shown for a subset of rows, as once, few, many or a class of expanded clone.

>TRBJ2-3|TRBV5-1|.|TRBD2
TGCGCCAGCAAGCCTAGCGGGACGACAGATACGCAGTATTTT
CASKPSGTTDTQYF
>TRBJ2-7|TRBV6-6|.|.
TGTGCCAGCAGTGAGAGAACTAGCAACGACAATGAGCAGTACTTC
CASSERTSNDNEQYF
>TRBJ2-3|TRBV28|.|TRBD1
TGTGCCAGCAGCCTCCCGGGACAGCACACAGATACGCAGTATTTT
CASSLPGQHTDTQYF
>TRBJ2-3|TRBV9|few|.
TGTGCCAGCAGCGTAGCTTTCGTTGATACGCAGTATTTT
CASSVAFVDTQYF
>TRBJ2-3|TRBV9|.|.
TGTGCCAGCAGCGTCCAGGAACGGGTAGATACGCAGTATTTT
CASSVQERVDTQYF
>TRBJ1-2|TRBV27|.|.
TGTGCCAGCAGGTGGGGGACCTATGGCTACACCTTC
CASRWGTYGYTF
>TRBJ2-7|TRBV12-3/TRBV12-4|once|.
TGTGCCAGCAGCATTGATTTAGGGCCCTACGAGCAGTACTTC
CASSIDLGPYEQYF
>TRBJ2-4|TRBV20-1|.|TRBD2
TGCAGTGCTAGAGGAGGACTAGCGGGAGTCAAAAACATTCAGTACTTC
CSARGGLAGVKNIQYF
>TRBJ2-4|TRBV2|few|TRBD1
TGTGCCAGCAGTGGGGACAGTCACATAGCCAAAAACATTCAGTACTTC
CASSGDSHIAKNIQYF
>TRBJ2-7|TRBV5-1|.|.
TGCGCCAGCAGCTTCGTTTTTAGCACGCCCTACGAGCAGTACTTC
CASSFVFSTPYEQYF
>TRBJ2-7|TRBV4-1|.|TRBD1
TGCGCCAGCAGCCAAAGACAGGGGGCTTCCTACGAGCAGTACTTC
CASSQRQGASYEQYF
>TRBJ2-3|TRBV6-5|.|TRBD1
TGTGCCAGCACCCCGGGACAGGGGCCAGATACGCAGTATTTT
CASTPGQGPDTQYF
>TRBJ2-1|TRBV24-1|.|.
TGTGCCACCAGTGATTTGCCCCACACGGGAAGATGGGCTTACAATGAGCAGTTCTTC
CATSDLPHTGRWAYNEQFF
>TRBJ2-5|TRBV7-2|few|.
TGTGCCAGCAGTGGGGCTCCTACGGAGACCCAGTACTTC
CASSGAPTETQYF
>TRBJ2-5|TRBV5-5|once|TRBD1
TGTGCCAGCAGCTTGGTCAGGGGGCTCCTGCCCGACTATCAAGAGACCCAGTACTTC
CASSLVRGLLPDYQETQYF
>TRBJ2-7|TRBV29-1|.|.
TGCAGCGTTTCTTCAGGGGCGGGCGAGCAGTACTTC
CSVSSGAGEQYF
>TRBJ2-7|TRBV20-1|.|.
TGCAGTGCTGGAGACCCAACTAGAGGAGGGAGCTACGAGCAGTACTTC
CSAGDPTRGGSYEQYF
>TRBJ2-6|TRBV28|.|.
TGTGCCAGCAGTCCCCGGGGTATAGAAATCTCTGGGGCCAACGTCCTGACTTTC
CASSPRGIEISGANVLTF
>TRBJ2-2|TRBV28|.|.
TGTGCCAGCATTTCGCCGAACACCGGGGAGCTGTTTTTT
CASISPNTGELFF
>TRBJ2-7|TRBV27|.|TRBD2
TGTGCCAGCAGTTTACTCGGACTAGCGGGGGTCGAGCAGTACTTC
CASSLLGLAGVEQYF
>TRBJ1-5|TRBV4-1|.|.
TGCGCCAGCAGCCACGCCTTGACCCTCGGGGGTAGCAATCAGCCCCAGCATTTT
CASSHALTLGGSNQPQHF
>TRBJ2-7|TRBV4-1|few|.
TGCGCCAGCAGGGCCCTGGGACTTCCTTTCTACGAGCAGTACTTC
CASRALGLPFYEQYF
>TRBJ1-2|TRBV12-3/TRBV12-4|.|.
TGTGCCAGCAGTATCCGTCGCAGGAATGGCTACACCTTC
CASSIRRRNGYTF
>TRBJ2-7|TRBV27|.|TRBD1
TGTGCCAGCGGGAGAAACAGGGGGATGTCCTACGAGCAGTACTTC
CASGRNRGMSYEQYF
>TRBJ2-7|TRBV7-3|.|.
TGTGCCAGCAGCTTAATTTCCTCGGGGGAGCAGTACTTC
CASSLISSGEQYF
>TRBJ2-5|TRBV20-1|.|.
TGCAGTGCTAGGCAGTCCGGGGGCCGAGAGACCCAGTACTTC
CSARQSGGRETQYF
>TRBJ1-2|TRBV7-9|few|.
TGTGCCAGCAGCTTAGCCCGACTCGATGGCTACACCTTC
CASSLARLDGYTF
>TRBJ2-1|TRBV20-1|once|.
TGCAGTGCACAGGACCGACGCAACTCCTACAATGAGCAGTTCTTC
CSAQDRRNSYNEQFF
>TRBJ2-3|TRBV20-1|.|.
TGCAGTGCTAGAGACGCCCAAGAGGCGGGCGGCGCAGATACGCAGTATTTT
CSARDAQEAGGADTQYF
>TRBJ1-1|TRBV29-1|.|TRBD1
TGCAGCGTTGATCCACGGCAGGGGGGTAAGATGAACACTGAAGCTTTCTTT
CSVDPRQGGKMNTEAFF
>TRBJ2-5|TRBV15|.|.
TGTGCCACCAGCAGAGATCGGGGCCGGGAGATTCTAGAGACCCAGTACTTC
CATSRDRGREILETQYF
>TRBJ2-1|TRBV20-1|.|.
TGCAGTGCTAGAGATCCAAACGGGAGATTGACAGATGAGCAGTTCTTC
CSARDPNGRLTDEQFF
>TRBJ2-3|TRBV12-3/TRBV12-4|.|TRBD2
TGTGCCAGCAGTATAGGGGAGGGAGCTATAGATACGCAGTATTTT
CASSIGEGAIDTQYF
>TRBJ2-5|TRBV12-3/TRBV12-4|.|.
TGTGCCCGCAGTGAGCACATCCACCAAGAGACCCAGTACTTC
CARSEHIHQETQYF
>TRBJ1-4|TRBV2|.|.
TGTGCCAGCAGCCTTGGAGGGGATGAAAAACTGTTTTTT
CASSLGGDEKLFF
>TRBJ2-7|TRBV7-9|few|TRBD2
TGTGCCAGCAGCGGCTTTAGCGGGTCCTACGAGCAGTACTTC
CASSGFSGSYEQYF
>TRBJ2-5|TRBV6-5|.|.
TGTGCCAGCAGTTACTCGAAACGGGCAGGCACGCAAGAGACCCAGTACTTC
CASSYSKRAGTQETQYF
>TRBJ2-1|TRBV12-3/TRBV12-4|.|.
TGTGCCAGCAGTTTAGGTGTTGGGGTTAATGAGCTGTTCTTC
CASSLGVGVNELFF
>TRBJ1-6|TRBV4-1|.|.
TGCGCCAGCAGCCAAGATCCCGGGCACGTTAATTCACCCCTCCACTTT
CASSQDPGHVNSPLHF
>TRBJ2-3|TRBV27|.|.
TGTGCCAGCAGTTTATCGTACCGAGGGGGAGGGCCAGATACGCAGTATTTT
CASSLSYRGGGPDTQYF
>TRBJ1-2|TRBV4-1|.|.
TGCGCCAGCAGGCTTAACACGGGGGCTATGGAACGGTGGGACGGGTATGGCTACACCTTC
CASRLNTGAMERWDGYGYTF
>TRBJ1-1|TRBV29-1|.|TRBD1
TGCAGCGTGTACAGGGGGGCGCGGGATGAAGCTTTCTTT
CSVYRGARDEAFF
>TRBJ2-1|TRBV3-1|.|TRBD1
TGTGCCAGCAGCCAGACTACAGGGGTTCGGCAGTTCTTC
CASSQTTGVRQFF
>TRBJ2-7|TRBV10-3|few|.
TGTGCCATCAGTCTGACTATCCTAGGCGAGCAGTACTTC
CAISLTILGEQYF
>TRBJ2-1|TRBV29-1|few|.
TGCAGCGTTGAAGATGGGGGTGGGGAGCAGTTCTTC
CSVEDGGGEQFF
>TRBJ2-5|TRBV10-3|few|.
TGTGCCATCAGGGCAGCAGGGGCCGGAGAGACCCAGTACTTC
CAIRAAGAGETQYF
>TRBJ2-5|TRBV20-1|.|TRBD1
TGCAGTGCTAGTGGGACCGGGACAGGGTACGGGACCCAGTACTTC
CSASGTGTGYGTQYF